The 10 T cell receptor beta chains presented below share a single source sample, sequenced in a study of neurological immune-mediated disorders. TCRdb called the 5' RACE reads again in MiXCR, with one record for every CDR3 protein. This sample has approximately 40,000 distinct CDR3 sequences, with approximately 11% found just once. Sequenced input: PBMCs. These receptors were taken from a female donor in good health.

Concerning this clonotype: The junction differs from germline at one of its ends, possibly a read error. The CDR3 loop reads CASSFGTSSTDTHYF. The CDR3 DNA is TGTGCCAGCAGCTTCGGGACATCTAGCACAGATACGCATTATTTT. The chain carries TRBV5-5 and TRBJ2-3; D is perhaps TRBD1 (6 bases). Germline V CDR1 and CDR2: SGHKS, YYEKEE (reference sequence). The CDR3 is 15 amino acids. Full variable domain (outside the CDR3, taken from reference TRBV5-5 and TRBJ2-3): DAGVTQSPTHLIKTRGQQVTLRCSPISGHKSVSWYQQVLGQGPQFIFQYYEKEERGRGNFPDRFSARQFPNYSSELNVNALLLGDSALYLCASSFGTSSTDTHYFGPGTRLTVL.

The sample holds many counts of this clonotype. The V call is TRBV29-1, the J call TRBJ2-3, with 9 positions matching TRBD1. Germline trimming cut 5 bases from V and 5 bases from J; bases unmatched to any gene: 8. The CDR3 sequence is 14 residues long. Per germline, CDR1 SQVTM and CDR2 ANQGSEA. CDR3 DNA: TGCAGCGTTTCGTGGACAGGGGCGGGAGATACGCAGTATTTT. This encodes CSVSWTGAGDTQYF.

This chain uses TRBV6-1 with TRBJ2-5, with D perhaps being TRBD1 or TRBD2 (5 bases each). V lost 6 bases to trimming and J lost 1 base, with 18 bases between them. This CDR3 has 16 amino acids. Germline V gene lookup returns CDR1 MNHNS and CDR2 SASEGT. The CDR3 coding sequence is TGTGCCAGCAGGATAGGGACGGTTGGGCTCCAAGAGACCCAGTACTTC. Translated: CASRIGTVGLQETQYF.

There are many counts of this clonotype. This chain links TRBV5-1 with TRBJ2-2; D is ambiguous. V dropped 5 bases and J dropped 5 bases, with 13 bases sitting between them. Looked up from germline, CDR1 is SGHRS and CDR2 is YFSETQ. The length of the CDR3 is 14 residues. This chain's CDR3 is CASRISTPTGELFF. The CDR3 DNA is TGCGCCAGCAGGATCTCGACGCCAACCGGGGAGCTGTTTTTT.

The sample holds many counts of this clonotype. This chain uses TRBV7-2 with TRBJ2-1; 8 bases map to TRBD2. Germline assignment: CDR1 SGHTA and CDR2 FQGNSA. The CDR3 runs 16 residues. Germline trimming cut 0 bases from V and 8 bases from J; bases unmatched to any gene: 9. Written as DNA, the CDR3 is TGTGCCAGCAGCTTAGCAGGATTGGGGACTAGAGATGAGCAGTTCTTC. Its translation is CASSLAGLGTRDEQFF. The entire variable domain, with the rest obtained from reference TRBV7-2 and TRBJ2-1, is as follows: GAGVSQSPSNKVTEKGKDVELRCDPISGHTALYWYRQSLGQGLEFLIYFQGNSAPDKSGLPSDRFSAERTGGSVSTLTIQRTQQEDSAVYLCASSLAGLGTRDEQFFGPGTRLTVL.

This clonotype was counted a single time. The CDR3: CSARSPGENSPLHF. In DNA form, the CDR3 reads TGCAGTGCTAGAAGCCCGGGGGAAAATTCACCCCTCCACTTT. The rearrangement links TRBV20-1 to TRBJ1-6; possible D gene TRBD1, 5 bases. CDR3 size: 14 residues. From germline, CDR1 is DFQATT and CDR2 SNEGSKA (reference sequence). With 2 bases removed from V and 7 bases from J, the gap between germline ends came to 12 bases.

This clonotype was counted many times. This rearrangement joins TRBV20-1 to TRBJ2-5; no reliable D call. The CDR3 runs to 16 residues. From germline, CDR1 is DFQATT and CDR2 SNEGSKA (reference sequence). The V and J ends lost 3 bases and 1 base respectively, with 18 bases between them. The chain's CDR3 is CSASPGLLEPQETQYF. The CDR3 DNA follows: TGCAGTGCTAGCCCGGGCCTACTGGAGCCCCAAGAGACCCAGTACTTC.

This clonotype was counted ten times or more. The chain is built from TRBV27 and TRBJ2-3; 11 bases fit TRBD2. Trimming cost V 10 bases and J 5 bases; bases outside gene matches: 14. This CDR3 spans 16 amino acids. Germline values: CDR1 MNHEY, CDR2 SMNVEV (reference sequence). CDR3 nucleotide sequence: TGTGCCACCCGCCCTCCCTTAGCGGGAGGGATAGATACGCAGTATTTT. Protein sequence: CATRPPLAGGIDTQYF.

This clonotype was seen at least ten times. The CDR3 region is CSVDRTRETQYF. CDR3 bases: TGCAGCGTTGACCGGACACGAGAGACCCAGTACTTC. This chain uses TRBV29-1 with TRBJ2-5, with a possible D match to TRBD1 (5 bases). Trimming shortened V by 3 bases and J by 4 bases, and 9 bases separated the two germline ends. Germline lookup yields CDR1 SQVTM and CDR2 ANQGSEA. The CDR3 covers 12 residues.

This clonotype has ten or more counts. V and J are TRBV18 and TRBJ1-5; 7 bases map to TRBD1. Germline V gene sequence: CDR1 KGHSH, CDR2 LQKENI. J gave up 10 bases and V 1 base, and 7 bases lay outside the gene matches. The CDR3 spans 14 residues. The CDR3 protein is CASSPLQGNEPQHF. The CDR3 region has the DNA TGTGCCAGCTCACCACTACAGGGGAACGAACCCCAGCATTTT.